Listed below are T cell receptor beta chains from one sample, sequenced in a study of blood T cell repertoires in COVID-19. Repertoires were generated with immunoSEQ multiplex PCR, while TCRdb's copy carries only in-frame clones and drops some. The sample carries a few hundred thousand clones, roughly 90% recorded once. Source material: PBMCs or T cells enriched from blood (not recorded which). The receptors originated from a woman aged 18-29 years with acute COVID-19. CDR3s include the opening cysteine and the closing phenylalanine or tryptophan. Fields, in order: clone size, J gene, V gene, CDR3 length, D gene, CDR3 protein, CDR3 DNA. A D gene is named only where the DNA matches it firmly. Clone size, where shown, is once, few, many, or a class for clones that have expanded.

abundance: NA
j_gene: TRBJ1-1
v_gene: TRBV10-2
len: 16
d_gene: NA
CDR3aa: CASSEVPSTRSTEAFF
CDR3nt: TGCGCCAGCAGTGAGGTCCCTTCGACTCGGTCGACTGAAGCTTTCTTT

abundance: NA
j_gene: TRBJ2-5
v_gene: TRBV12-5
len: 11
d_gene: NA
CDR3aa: CASGPGGTQYF
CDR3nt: TGTGCTAGTGGTCCCGGGGGGACCCAGTACTTC

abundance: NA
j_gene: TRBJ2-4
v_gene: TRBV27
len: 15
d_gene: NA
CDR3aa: CASSLSGTAHRIQYF
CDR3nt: TGTGCCAGCAGTTTATCCGGAACAGCCCATAGGATTCAGTACTTC

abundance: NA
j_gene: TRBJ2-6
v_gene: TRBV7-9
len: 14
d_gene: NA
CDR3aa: CASSPTGGANVLTF
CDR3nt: TGTGCCAGCAGCCCTACAGGGGGGGCCAACGTCCTGACTTTC

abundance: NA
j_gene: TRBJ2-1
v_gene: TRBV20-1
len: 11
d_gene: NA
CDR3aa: CSVSGLGEQFF
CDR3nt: TGCAGTGTTTCAGGGTTGGGTGAGCAGTTCTTC

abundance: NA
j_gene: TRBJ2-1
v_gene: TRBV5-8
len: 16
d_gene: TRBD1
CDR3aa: CASSQGMDRARDEQFF
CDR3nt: TGTGCCAGCAGCCAAGGAATGGACAGGGCGAGGGATGAGCAGTTCTTC

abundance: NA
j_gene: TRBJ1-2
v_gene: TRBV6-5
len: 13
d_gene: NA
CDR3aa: CASSPTVNYGYTF
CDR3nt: TGTGCCAGCAGCCCGACAGTGAACTATGGCTACACCTTC

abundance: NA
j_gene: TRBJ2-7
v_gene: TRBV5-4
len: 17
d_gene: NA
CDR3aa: CASSLGQTRPLNYEQYF
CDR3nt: TGTGCCAGCAGCTTGGGGCAAACTAGGCCTCTAAACTACGAGCAGTACTTC

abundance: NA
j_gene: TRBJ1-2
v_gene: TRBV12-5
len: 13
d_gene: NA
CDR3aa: CASGLAGSYGYTF
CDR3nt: TGTGCTAGTGGTTTGGCAGGGTCCTATGGCTACACCTTC

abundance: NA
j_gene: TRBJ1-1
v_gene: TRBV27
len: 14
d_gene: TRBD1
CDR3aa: CASSLDRGGTEAFF
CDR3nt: TGTGCCAGCAGTTTAGACAGGGGGGGCACTGAAGCTTTCTTT

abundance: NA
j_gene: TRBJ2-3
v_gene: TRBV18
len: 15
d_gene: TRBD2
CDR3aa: CASSRASGSADTQYF
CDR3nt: TGTGCCAGCTCAAGGGCTAGCGGGAGCGCAGATACGCAGTATTTT

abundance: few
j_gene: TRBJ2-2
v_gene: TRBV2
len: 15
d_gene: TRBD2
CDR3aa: CASRTSGLLTGELFF
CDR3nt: TGTGCCAGCAGGACTAGCGGGTTACTCACCGGGGAGCTGTTTTTT

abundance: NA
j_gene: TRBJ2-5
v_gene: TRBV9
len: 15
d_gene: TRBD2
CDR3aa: CASSVGAGTRETQYF
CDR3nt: TGTGCCAGCAGCGTAGGAGCGGGGACGAGAGAGACCCAGTACTTC

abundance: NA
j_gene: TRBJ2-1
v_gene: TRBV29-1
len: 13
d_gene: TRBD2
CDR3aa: CSVLLADYNEQFF
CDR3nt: TGCAGCGTTCTCCTAGCGGACTACAATGAGCAGTTCTTC

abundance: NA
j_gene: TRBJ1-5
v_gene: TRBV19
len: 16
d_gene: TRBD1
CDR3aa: CASSKPGQLSNQPQHF
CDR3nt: TGTGCCAGTAGTAAACCGGGACAGCTTAGCAATCAGCCCCAGCATTTT

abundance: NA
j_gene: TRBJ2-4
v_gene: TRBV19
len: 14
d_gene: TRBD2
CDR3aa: CASSIRGDKNIQYF
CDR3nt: TGTGCCAGTAGTATCCGGGGGGACAAAAACATTCAGTACTTC

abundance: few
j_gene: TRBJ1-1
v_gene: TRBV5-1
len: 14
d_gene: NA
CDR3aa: CASSLEQLNTEAFF
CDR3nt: TGCGCCAGCAGCTTGGAACAGTTGAACACTGAAGCTTTCTTT

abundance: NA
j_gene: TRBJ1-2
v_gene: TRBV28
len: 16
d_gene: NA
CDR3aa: CASNQISSQDYYGYTF
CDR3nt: TGTGCCAGCAATCAGATATCTAGCCAGGATTACTATGGCTACACCTTC

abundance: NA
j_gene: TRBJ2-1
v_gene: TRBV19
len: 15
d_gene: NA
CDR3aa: CASSIPEGGYNEQFF
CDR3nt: TGTGCCAGTAGTATCCCAGAGGGAGGCTACAATGAGCAGTTCTTC

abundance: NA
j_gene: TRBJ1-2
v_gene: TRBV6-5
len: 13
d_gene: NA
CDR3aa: CASSYGGNYGYTF
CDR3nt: TGTGCCAGCAGTTATGGGGGGAACTATGGCTACACCTTC

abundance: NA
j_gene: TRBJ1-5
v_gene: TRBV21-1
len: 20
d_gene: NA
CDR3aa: CASSIGEGGQGPAGNQPQHF
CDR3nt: TGTGCCAGCAGCATTGGGGAAGGGGGACAGGGGCCCGCCGGCAATCAGCCCCAGCATTTT

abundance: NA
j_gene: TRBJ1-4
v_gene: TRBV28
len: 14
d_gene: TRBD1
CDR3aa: CASSSPTGLWKLFF
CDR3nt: TGTGCCAGCAGTTCCCCGACAGGGTTGTGGAAACTGTTTTTT

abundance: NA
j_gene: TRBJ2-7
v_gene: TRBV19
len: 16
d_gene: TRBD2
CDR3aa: CASSTRSGRGSYEQYF
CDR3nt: TGTGCCAGTAGTACCCGTAGCGGGAGGGGGTCCTACGAGCAGTACTTC

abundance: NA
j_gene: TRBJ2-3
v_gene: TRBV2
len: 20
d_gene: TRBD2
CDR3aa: CASSWCPGTSGSRHTDTQYF
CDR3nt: TGTGCCAGCTCTTGGTGCCCCGGGACTAGCGGGAGCCGGCACACAGATACGCAGTATTTT

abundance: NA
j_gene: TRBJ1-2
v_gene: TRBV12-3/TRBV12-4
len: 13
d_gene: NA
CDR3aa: CATVGHALYGYTF
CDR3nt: TGTGCCACCGTGGGACACGCACTCTATGGCTACACCTTC

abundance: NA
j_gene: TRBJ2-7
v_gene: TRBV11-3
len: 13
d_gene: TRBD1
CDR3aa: CAGYRDRDDEQYF
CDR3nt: TGTGCCGGTTACCGGGACAGGGACGACGAGCAGTACTTC

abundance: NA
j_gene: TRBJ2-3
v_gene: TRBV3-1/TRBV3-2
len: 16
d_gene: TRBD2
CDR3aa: CASSQSGGGGTDTQYF
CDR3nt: TGTGCCAGCAGCCAATCCGGGGGGGGAGGCACAGATACGCAGTATTTT

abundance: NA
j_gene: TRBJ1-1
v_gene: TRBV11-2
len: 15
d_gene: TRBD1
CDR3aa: CASSSPDRGNTEAFF
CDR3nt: TGTGCCAGCAGCTCCCCGGACAGGGGGAACACTGAAGCTTTCTTT

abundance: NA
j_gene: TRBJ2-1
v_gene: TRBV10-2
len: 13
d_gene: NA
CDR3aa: CASLKSSYNEQFF
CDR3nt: TGCGCCAGCTTAAAGAGCTCCTACAATGAGCAGTTCTTC

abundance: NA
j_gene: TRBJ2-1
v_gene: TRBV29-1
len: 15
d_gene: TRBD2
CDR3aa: CSVVFTSGPVNEQFF
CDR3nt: TGCAGCGTTGTGTTCACTAGCGGGCCCGTTAATGAGCAGTTCTTC

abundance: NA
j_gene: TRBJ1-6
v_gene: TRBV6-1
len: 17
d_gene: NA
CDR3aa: CASSEEAGARYNSPLHF
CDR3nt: TGTGCCAGCAGTGAAGAAGCAGGGGCCCGATATAATTCACCCCTCCACTTT